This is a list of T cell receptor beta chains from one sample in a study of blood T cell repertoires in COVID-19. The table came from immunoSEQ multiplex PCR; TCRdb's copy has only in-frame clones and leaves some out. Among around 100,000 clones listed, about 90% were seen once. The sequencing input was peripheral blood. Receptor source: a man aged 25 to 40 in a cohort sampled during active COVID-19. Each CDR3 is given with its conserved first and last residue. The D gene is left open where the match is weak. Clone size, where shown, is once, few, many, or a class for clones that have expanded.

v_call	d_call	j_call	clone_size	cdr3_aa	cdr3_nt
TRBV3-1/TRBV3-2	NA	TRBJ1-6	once	CASSRQSENSPLHF	TGTGCCAGCAGCCGACAGAGCGAAAATTCACCCCTCCACTTT
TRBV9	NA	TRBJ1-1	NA	CASSVGHLNTEAFF	TGTGCCAGCAGCGTAGGCCACTTGAACACTGAAGCTTTCTTT
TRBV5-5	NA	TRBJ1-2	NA	CASSFSVREDYGYTF	TGTGCCAGCAGCTTCTCAGTTCGGGAGGACTATGGCTACACCTTC
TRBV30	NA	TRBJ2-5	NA	CAQTRSGQETQYF	TGTGCCCAAACTAGGTCTGGTCAAGAGACCCAGTACTTC
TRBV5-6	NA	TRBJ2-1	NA	CASSLGDYNEQFF	TGTGCCAGCAGCTTAGGGGACTACAATGAGCAGTTCTTC
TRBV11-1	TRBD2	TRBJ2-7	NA	CASSVLAGALYEQYF	TGTGCCAGCAGCGTCCTAGCGGGGGCCCTCTACGAGCAGTACTTC
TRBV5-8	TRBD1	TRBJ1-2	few	CASSWGQGYSYTF	TGTGCCAGCAGTTGGGGACAGGGCTATAGCTACACCTTC
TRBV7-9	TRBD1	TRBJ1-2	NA	CASSSSHSGTGDGYTF	TGTGCCAGCAGCTCAAGCCATTCCGGGACAGGGGATGGCTACACCTTC
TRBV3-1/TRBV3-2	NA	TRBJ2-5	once	CASSPNSQGPWETQYF	TGTGCCAGCAGCCCAAACTCCCAGGGGCCATGGGAGACCCAGTACTTC
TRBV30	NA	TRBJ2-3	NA	CAWTRGQDTQYF	TGTGCCTGGACCCGGGGACAAGATACGCAGTATTTT
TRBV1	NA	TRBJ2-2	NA	CTSSQERKANTGELFF	TGCACCAGCAGCCAAGAGAGGAAGGCGAACACCGGGGAGCTGTTTTTT
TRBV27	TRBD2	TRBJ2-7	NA	CASSPETSGGAYEQYF	TGTGCCAGCAGTCCCGAGACTAGCGGGGGGGCCTACGAGCAGTACTTC
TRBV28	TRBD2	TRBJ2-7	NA	CASSSPAGGYYEQYF	TGTGCCAGCAGTTCCCCCGCCGGGGGGTACTACGAGCAGTACTTC
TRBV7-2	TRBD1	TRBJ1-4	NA	CASSLVGTVNEKLFF	TGTGCCAGCAGCTTAGTGGGGACAGTAAATGAAAAACTGTTTTTT
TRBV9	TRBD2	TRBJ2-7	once	CASSAGGEGYEQYF	TGTGCCAGCAGCGCCGGGGGGGAAGGCTACGAGCAGTACTTC
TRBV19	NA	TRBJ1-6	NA	CASRMDSSYNSPLHF	TGTGCCAGTAGGATGGACAGCTCCTATAATTCACCCCTCCACTTT
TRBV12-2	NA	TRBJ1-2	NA	CASRPRSTGTHPSYGYTF	TGTGCAAGTCGTCCTAGGTCGACAGGGACTCATCCGTCCTATGGCTACACCTTC
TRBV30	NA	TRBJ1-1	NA	CAWSVSGGGAFF	TGTGCCTGGAGTGTATCTGGGGGAGGGGCTTTCTTT
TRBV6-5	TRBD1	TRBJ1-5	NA	CASSRDSFSNQPQHF	TGTGCCAGCAGCCGGGACAGCTTTAGCAATCAGCCCCAGCATTTT
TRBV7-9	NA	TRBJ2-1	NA	CASSFRVGNEQFF	TGTGCCAGCAGCTTTCGGGTAGGCAATGAGCAGTTCTTC
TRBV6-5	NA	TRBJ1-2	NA	CASSYGGTNYGYTF	TGTGCCAGCAGTTACGGGGGGACTAACTATGGCTACACCTTC
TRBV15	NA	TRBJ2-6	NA	CATSRESGSGANVLTF	TGTGCCACCAGCAGAGAGTCAGGGTCCGGGGCCAACGTCCTGACTTTC
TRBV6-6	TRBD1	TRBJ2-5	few	CASSYSTGGETQYF	TGTGCCAGCAGTTACTCTACAGGGGGTGAGACCCAGTACTTC
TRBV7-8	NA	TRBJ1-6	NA	CASSTRTDLYNSPLHF	TGTGCCAGCAGCACACGGACAGATCTCTATAATTCACCCCTCCACTTT
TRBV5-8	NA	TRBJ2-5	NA	CASSLEEGIQETQYF	TGTGCCAGCAGCTTGGAGGAGGGGATCCAAGAGACCCAGTACTTC
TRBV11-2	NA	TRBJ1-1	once	CASSFHVEGAFF	TGTGCCAGCAGCTTCCACGTGGAGGGAGCTTTCTTT
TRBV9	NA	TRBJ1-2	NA	CASSAASGYGYTF	TGTGCCAGCAGCGCCGCTTCGGGCTATGGCTACACCTTC
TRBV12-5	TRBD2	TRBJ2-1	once	CASGLGLAGYNEQFF	TGTGCTAGTGGTTTGGGGCTAGCGGGGTACAATGAGCAGTTCTTC
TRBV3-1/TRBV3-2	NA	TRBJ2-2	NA	CASSQDSVTGELFF	TGTGCCAGCAGCCAAGATTCGGTCACCGGGGAGCTGTTTTTT
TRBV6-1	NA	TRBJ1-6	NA	CASSETGYGSPLHF	TGTGCCAGCAGTGAAACAGGGTACGGATCACCCCTCCACTTT
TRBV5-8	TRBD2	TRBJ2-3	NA	CASPQGAGGTDTQYF	TGTGCCAGCCCTCAAGGTGCGGGGGGCACAGATACGCAGTATTTT
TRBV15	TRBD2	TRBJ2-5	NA	CATSRRGQETQYF	TGTGCCACCAGCAGGCGGGGGCAAGAGACCCAGTACTTC
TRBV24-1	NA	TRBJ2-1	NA	CATSDLTVHNEQFF	TGTGCCACCAGTGATTTGACAGTCCACAATGAGCAGTTCTTC
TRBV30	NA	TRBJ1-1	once	CTYSRPGSQNTEAFF	TGTACTTACAGCCGTCCGGGAAGCCAGAACACTGAAGCTTTCTTT
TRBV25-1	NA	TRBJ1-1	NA	CASSPGGGVDTEAFF	TGTGCCAGCAGTCCGGGGGGGGGAGTAGACACTGAAGCTTTCTTT
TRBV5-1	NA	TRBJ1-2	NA	CASSLDRDGYTF	TGCGCCAGCAGCTTGGACAGGGATGGCTACACCTTC
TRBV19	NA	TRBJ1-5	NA	CASSRQVYNQPQHF	TGTGCCAGTAGTCGACAGGTGTATAATCAGCCCCAGCATTTT
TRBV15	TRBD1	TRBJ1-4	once	CATSRTPQGTNEKLFF	TGTGCCACCAGCAGGACACCACAGGGGACTAATGAAAAACTGTTTTTT
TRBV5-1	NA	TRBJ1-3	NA	CASSRGGSGNTIYF	TGCGCCAGCAGCCGAGGTGGCTCTGGAAACACCATATATTTT